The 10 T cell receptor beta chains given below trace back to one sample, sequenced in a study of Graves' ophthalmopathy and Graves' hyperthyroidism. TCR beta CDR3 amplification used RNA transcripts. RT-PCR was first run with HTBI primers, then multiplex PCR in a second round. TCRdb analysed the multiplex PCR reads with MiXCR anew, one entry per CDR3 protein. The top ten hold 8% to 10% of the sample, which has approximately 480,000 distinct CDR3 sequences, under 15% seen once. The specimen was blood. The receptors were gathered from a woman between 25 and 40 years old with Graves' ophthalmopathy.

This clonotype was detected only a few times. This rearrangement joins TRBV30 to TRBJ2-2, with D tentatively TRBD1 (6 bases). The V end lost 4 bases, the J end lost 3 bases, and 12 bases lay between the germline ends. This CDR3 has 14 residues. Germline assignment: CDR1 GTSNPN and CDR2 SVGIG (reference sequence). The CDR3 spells CAWKTGLDTGELFF. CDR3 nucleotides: TGTGCCTGGAAAACAGGGTTGGACACCGGGGAGCTGTTTTTT.

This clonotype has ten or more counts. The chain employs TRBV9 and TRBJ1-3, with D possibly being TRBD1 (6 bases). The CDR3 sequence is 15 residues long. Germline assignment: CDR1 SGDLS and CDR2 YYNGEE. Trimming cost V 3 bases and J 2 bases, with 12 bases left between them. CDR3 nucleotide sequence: TGTGCCAGCAGCGCTGTCACAGGGCCTGGAAACACCATATATTTT. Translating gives CASSAVTGPGNTIYF.

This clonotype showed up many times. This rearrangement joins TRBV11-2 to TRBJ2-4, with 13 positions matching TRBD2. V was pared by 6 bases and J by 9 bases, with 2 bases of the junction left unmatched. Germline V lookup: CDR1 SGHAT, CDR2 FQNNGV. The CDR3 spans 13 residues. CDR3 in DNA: TGTGCCAGCAGGGGGACTAGCGGGGTCATTCAGTACTTC. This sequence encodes CASRGTSGVIQYF.

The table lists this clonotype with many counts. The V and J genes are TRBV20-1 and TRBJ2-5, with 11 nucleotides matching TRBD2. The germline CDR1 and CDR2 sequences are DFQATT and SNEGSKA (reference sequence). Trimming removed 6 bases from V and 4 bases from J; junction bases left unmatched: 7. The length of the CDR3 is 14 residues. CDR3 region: CSASTSGNVETQYF. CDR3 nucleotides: TGCAGTGCATCGACTAGCGGGAACGTAGAGACCCAGTACTTC.

The CDR3 DNA follows: TGTGCCAGCAGTCCCTCGGACTTGAACACTGAAGCTTTCTTT. It specifies CASSPSDLNTEAFF. The rearrangement links TRBV28 to TRBJ1-1; D is unresolved. This CDR3 is 14 amino acids long. Germline lookup yields CDR1 MDHEN and CDR2 SYDVKM. The germline V and J ends were trimmed by 5 bases and 0 bases, with 10 bases remaining between them.

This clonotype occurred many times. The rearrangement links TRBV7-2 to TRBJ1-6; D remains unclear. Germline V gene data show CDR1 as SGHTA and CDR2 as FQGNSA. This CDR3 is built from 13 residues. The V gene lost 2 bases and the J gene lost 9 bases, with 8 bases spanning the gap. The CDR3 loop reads CASSLRFTSPLHF. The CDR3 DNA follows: TGTGCCAGCAGCTTAAGGTTTACTTCACCCCTCCACTTT.

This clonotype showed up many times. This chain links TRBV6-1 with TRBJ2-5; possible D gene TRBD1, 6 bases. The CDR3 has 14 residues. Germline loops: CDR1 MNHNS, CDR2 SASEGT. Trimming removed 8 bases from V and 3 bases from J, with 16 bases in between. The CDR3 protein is CASGSQGSEETQYF. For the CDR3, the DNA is TGTGCCAGCGGCTCACAGGGTAGCGAAGAGACCCAGTACTTC.

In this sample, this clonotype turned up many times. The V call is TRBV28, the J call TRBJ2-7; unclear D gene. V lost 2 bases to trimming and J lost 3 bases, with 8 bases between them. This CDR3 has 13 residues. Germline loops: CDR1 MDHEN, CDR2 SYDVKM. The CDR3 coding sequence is TGTGCCAGCAGTTTAAGCAGTTACTACGAGCAGTACTTC. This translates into CASSLSSYYEQYF.

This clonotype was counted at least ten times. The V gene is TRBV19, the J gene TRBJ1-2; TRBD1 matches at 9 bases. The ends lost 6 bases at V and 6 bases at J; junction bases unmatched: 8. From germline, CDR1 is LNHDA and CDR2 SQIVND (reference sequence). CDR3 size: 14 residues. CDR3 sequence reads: CASSNPGQGNGYTF. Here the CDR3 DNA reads TGTGCCAGTAGCAATCCAGGACAGGGGAATGGCTACACCTTC.

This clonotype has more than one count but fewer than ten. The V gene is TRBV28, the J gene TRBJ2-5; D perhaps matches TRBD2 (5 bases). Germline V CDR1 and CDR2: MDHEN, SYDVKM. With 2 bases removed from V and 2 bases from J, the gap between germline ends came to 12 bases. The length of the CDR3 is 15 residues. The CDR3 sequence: CASSLRQRFQETQYF. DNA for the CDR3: TGTGCCAGCAGTTTACGTCAGCGGTTTCAAGAGACCCAGTACTTC.